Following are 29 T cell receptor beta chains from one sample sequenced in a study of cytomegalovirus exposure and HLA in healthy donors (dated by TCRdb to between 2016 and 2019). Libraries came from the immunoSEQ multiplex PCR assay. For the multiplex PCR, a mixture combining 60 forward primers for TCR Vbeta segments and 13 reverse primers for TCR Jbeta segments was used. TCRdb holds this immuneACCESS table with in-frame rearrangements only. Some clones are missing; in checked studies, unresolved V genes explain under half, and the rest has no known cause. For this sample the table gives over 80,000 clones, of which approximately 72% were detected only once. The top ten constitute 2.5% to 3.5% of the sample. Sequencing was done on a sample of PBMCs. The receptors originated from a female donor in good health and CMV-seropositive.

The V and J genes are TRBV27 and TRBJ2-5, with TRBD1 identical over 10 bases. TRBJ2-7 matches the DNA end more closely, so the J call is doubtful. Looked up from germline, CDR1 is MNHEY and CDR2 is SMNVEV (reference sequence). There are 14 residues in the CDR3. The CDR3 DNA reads TGTGCCAGCAGTGTGACAGGGGGCCGGTACGAGCAGTACTTC. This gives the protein CASSVTGGRYEQYF.

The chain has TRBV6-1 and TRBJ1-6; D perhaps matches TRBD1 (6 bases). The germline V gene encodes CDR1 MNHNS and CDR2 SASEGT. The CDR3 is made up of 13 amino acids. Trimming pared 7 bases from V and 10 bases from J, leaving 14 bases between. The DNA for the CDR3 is TGTGCCAGCACCTTAGGGGGAGAGTCACCCCTCCACTTT. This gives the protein CASTLGGESPLHF.

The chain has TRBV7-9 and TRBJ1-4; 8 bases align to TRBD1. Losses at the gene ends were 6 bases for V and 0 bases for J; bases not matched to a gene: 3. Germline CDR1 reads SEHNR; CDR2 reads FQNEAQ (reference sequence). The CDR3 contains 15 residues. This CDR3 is CASSSQGATNEKLFF. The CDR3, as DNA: TGTGCCAGCAGTTCACAGGGGGCAACTAATGAAAAACTGTTTTTT.

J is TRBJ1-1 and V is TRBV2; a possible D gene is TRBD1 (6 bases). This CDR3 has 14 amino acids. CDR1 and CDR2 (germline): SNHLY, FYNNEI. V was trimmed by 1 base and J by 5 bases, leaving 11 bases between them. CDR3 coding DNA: TGTGCCAGCAGTGAAGGTGGGGGCTGGACTGAAGCTTTCTTT. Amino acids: CASSEGGGWTEAFF.

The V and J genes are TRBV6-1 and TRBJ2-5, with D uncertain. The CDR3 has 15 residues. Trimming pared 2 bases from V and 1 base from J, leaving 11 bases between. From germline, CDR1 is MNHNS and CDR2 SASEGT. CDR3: CASSETSGFQETQYF. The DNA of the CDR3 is TGTGCCAGCAGTGAAACGTCAGGCTTCCAAGAGACCCAGTACTTC.

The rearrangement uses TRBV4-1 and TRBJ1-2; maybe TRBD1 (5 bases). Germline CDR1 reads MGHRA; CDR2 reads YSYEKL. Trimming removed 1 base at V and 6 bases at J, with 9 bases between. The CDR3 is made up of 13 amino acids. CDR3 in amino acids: CASSQVSGNGYTF. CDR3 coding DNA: TGCGCCAGCAGCCAAGTTTCAGGGAATGGCTACACCTTC.

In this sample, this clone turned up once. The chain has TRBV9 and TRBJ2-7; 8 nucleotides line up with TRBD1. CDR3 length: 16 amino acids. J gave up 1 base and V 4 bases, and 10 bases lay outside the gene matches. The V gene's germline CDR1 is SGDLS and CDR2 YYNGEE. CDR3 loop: CASSPNPRTGSYEQYF. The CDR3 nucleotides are TGTGCCAGCAGCCCAAATCCCCGGACAGGGTCCTACGAGCAGTACTTC.

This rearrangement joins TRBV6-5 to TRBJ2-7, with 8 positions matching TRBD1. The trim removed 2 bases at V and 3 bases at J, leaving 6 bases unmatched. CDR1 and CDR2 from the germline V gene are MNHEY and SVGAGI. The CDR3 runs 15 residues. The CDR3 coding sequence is TGTGCCAGCAGTTACGGTGACAGGGGCCTCTACGAGCAGTACTTC. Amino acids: CASSYGDRGLYEQYF.

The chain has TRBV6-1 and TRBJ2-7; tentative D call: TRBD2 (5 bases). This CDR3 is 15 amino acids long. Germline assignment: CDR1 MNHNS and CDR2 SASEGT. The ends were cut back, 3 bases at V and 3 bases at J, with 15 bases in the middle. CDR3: CASSEKGVWDYEQYF. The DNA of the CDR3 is TGTGCCAGCAGTGAGAAGGGAGTGTGGGACTACGAGCAGTACTTC.

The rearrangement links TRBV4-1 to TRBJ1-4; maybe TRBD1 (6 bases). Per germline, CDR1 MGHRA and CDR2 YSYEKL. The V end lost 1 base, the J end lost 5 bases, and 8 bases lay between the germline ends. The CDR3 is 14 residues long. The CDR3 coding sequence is TGCGCCAGCAGCCAAGGGCAGGGGAATGAAAAACTGTTTTTT. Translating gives CASSQGQGNEKLFF.

CDR3 coding DNA: TGTGCCAGCAGTTTCGGTTACGAGCAGTACTTC. This gives the protein CASSFGYEQYF. The chain uses TRBV27 and TRBJ2-7; D unresolved. CDR3 size: 11 residues. Trimming took 3 bases from V and 4 from J, leaving 4 bases between them. The germline CDR1 and CDR2 sequences are MNHEY and SMNVEV (reference sequence).

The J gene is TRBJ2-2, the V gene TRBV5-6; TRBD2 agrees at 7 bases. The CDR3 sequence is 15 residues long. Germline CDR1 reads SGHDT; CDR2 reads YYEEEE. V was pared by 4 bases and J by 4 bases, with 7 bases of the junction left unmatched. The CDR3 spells CASSPGLLGTGELFF. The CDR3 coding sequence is TGTGCCAGCAGCCCGGGACTACTCGGCACCGGGGAGCTGTTTTTT.

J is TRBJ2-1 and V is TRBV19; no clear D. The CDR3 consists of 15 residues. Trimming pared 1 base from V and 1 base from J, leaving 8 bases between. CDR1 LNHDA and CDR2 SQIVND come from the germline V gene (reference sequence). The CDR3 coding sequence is TGTGCCAGTAGTATAGCAGCCGGGTCCTACAATGAGCAGTTCTTC. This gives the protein CASSIAAGSYNEQFF.

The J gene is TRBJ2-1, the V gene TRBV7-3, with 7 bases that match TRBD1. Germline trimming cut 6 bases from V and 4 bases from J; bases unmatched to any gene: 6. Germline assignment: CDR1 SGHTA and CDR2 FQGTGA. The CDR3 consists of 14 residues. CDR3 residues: CASSRPRGYNEQFF. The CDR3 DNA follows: TGTGCCAGCAGTAGGCCCAGGGGGTACAATGAGCAGTTCTTC. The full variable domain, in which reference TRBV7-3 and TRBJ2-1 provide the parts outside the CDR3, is GAGVSQTPSNKVTEKGKYVELRCDPISGHTALYWYRQSLGQGPEFLIYFQGTGAADDSGLPNDRFFAVRPEGSVSTLKIQRTERGDSAVYLCASSRPRGYNEQFFGPGTRLTVL.

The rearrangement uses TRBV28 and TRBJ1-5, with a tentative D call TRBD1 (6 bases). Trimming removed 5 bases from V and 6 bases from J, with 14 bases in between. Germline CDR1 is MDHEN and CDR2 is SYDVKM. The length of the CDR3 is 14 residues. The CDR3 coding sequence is TGTGCCAGCAGTCCGGACAGCTGGGGTCAGCCCCAGCATTTT. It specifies CASSPDSWGQPQHF.

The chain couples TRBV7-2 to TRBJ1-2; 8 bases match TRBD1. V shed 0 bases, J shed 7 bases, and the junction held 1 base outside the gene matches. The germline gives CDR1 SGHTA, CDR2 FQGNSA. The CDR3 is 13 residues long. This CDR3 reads CASSLADRAGYTF. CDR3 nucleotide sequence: TGTGCCAGCAGCTTAGCGGACAGGGCTGGCTACACCTTC.

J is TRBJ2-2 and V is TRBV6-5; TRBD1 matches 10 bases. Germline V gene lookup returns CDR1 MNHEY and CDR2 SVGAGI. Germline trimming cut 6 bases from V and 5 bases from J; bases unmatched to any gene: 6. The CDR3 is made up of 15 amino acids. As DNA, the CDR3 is TGTGCCAGCAGGCAAAGACAGGGGGCAACCGGGGAGCTGTTTTTT. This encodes CASRQRQGATGELFF.

The CDR3 protein is CASSLAVSRSLREQYF. CDR3 sequence (DNA): TGTGCCAGCAGCTTAGCGGTCAGCCGGAGTTTGAGGGAGCAGTACTTC. The chain links TRBV7-2 to TRBJ2-7; D gene ambiguous. The CDR3 spans 16 residues. V was cut by 0 bases and J by 7 bases, with 19 bases left in between. The germline V gene encodes CDR1 SGHTA and CDR2 FQGNSA.

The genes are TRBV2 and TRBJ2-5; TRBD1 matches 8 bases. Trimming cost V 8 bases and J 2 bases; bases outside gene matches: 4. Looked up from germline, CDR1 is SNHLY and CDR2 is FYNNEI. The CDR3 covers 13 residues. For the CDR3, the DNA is TGTGCCAGCCGGGACAGGAATCAAGAGACCCAGTACTTC. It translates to CASRDRNQETQYF. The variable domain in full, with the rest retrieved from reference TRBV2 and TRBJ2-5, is EPEVTQTPSHQVTQMGQEVILRCVPISNHLYFYWYRQILGQKVEFLVSFYNNEISEKSEIFDDQFSVERPDGSNFTLKIRSTKLEDSAMYFCASRDRNQETQYFGPGTRLLVL.

The CDR3 DNA follows: TGCGCCAGCAGCCAGGGGCTAGCGGGGGGGTATGAGCAGTTCTTC. Translating gives CASSQGLAGGYEQFF. This chain joins TRBV4-1 and TRBJ2-1; TRBD2 matches 12 bases. V dropped 3 bases and J dropped 8; count of bases not matched to a gene: 5. Germline V gives CDR1 MGHRA, CDR2 YSYEKL. The CDR3 totals 15 residues.

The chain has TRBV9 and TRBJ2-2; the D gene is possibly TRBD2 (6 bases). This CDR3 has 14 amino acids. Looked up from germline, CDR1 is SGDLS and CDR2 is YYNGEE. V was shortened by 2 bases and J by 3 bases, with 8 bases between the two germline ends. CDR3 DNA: TGTGCCAGCAGCGTGGGGGGTTACACCGGGGAGCTGTTTTTT. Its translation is CASSVGGYTGELFF.

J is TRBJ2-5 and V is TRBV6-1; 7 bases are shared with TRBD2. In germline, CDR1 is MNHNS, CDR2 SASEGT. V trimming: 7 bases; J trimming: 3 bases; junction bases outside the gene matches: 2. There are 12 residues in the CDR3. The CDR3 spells CASNRGEETQYF. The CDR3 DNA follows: TGTGCCAGCAACCGGGGGGAAGAGACCCAGTACTTC.

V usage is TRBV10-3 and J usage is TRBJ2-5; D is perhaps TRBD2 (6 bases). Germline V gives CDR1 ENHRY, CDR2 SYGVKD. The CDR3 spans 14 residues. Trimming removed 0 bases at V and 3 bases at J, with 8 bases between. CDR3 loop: CAISESLAEETQYF. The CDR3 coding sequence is TGTGCCATCAGTGAGTCACTAGCTGAAGAGACCCAGTACTTC.

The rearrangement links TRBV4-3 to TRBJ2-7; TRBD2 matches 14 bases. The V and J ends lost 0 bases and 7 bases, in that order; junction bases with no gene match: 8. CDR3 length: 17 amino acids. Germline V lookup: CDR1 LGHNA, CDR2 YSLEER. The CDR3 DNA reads TGCGCCAGCAGCCAAGATCTGGGACTAGCGGGAGATGAAGAGCAGTACTTC. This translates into CASSQDLGLAGDEEQYF.

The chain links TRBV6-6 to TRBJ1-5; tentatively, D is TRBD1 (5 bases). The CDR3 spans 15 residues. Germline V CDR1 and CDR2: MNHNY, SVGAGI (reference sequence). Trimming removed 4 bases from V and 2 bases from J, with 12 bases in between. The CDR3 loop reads CASSSVGEGNQPQHF. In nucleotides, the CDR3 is TGTGCCAGCAGTTCGGTAGGGGAAGGCAATCAGCCCCAGCATTTT.

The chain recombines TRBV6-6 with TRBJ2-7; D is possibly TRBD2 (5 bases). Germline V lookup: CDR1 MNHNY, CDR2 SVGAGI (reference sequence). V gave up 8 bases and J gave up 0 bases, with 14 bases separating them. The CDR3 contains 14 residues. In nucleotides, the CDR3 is TGTGCCAGCGGGAGACTCATGAGCTCCTACGAGCAGTACTTC. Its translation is CASGRLMSSYEQYF.

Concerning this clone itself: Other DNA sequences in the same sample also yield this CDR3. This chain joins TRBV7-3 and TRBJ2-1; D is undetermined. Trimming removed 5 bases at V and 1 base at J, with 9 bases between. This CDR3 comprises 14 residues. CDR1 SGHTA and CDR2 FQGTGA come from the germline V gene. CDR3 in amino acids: CASSPPGSYNEQFF. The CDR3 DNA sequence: TGTGCCAGCAGCCCCCCCGGTTCCTACAATGAGCAGTTCTTC.

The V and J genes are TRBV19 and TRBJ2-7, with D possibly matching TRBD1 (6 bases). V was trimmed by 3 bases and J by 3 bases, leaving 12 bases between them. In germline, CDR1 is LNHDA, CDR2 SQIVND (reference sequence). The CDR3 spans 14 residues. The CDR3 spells CASSMRDTYYEQYF. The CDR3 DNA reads TGTGCCAGTAGTATGAGGGACACTTACTACGAGCAGTACTTC.

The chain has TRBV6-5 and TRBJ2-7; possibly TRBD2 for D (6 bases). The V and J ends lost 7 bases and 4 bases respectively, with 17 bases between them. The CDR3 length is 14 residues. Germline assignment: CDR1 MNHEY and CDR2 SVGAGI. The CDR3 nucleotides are TGTGCCAGCACTTCCCGGGGAGGCGCATACGAGCAGTACTTC. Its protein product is CASTSRGGAYEQYF.